The sequence of this T cell receptor beta chain was determined in a study of blood T cell repertoires in COVID-19. Study at large: PBMCs, B-cell-depleted T cells, or T cells were the source of the cDNA or gDNA that made up the material.

The CDR3 contains 14 residues. V gave up 1 base and J gave up 8 bases; unmatched junction bases: 8. In germline, CDR1 is SGHRS, CDR2 YFSETQ. Data came from immunoSEQ multiplex PCR; TCRdb stores just in-frame clones and leaves some out. The sample has 200,000 to 250,000 clones, about 90% seen once; the top ten hold over 13%. Those designated as exposed participants met a COVID-19 case within 2 weeks before study entry. The specimen sequenced was PBMCs or T cells enriched from blood (not recorded which). The clonotype originates from a man aged 25 to 40 who had been exposed to COVID-19. The chain recombines TRBV5-1 with TRBJ1-2; 7 nucleotides agree with TRBD1. The CDR3 here is CASSLPTTGVGYTF. DNA for the CDR3: TGCGCCAGCAGCTTGCCTACTACAGGGGTCGGCTACACCTTC.